A single sample gave rise to the 12 T cell receptor beta chains below, sequenced in a study of cytomegalovirus exposure and HLA in healthy donors (dated by TCRdb to about 2017). Library generation was performed with the immunoSEQ multiplex PCR assay. For the multiplex PCR, a mixture combining 60 forward primers for TCR Vbeta segments and 13 reverse primers for TCR Jbeta segments was used. The table comes from immuneACCESS by way of TCRdb, which keeps in-frame sequences with V and J called. Part of the clones is missing from these tables; in studies checked, under half for an unresolved V gene and the rest for unknown reasons. The sample table shows about 56,000 clones, and approximately 80% are seen once. The ten biggest clones cover 1.7% of the sample. The sequenced material came from PBMCs. The receptor set was obtained from a man aged 35 to 55 in good health and CMV-seronegative.

This chain connects TRBV2 to TRBJ1-2; 10 nucleotides agree with TRBD1. The CDR3 length is 15 residues. The V gene's germline CDR1 is SNHLY and CDR2 FYNNEI. After removal of 6 bases from V and 4 bases from J, the junction contained 8 bases not matched to a gene. The CDR3 sequence is CASRSDRGPVYGYTF. In DNA, the CDR3 is TGTGCCAGCAGATCAGACAGGGGGCCAGTCTATGGCTACACCTTC. The variable domain in full, completed from reference TRBV2 and TRBJ1-2, reads EPEVTQTPSHQVTQMGQEVILRCVPISNHLYFYWYRQILGQKVEFLVSFYNNEISEKSEIFDDQFSVERPDGSNFTLKIRSTKLEDSAMYFCASRSDRGPVYGYTFGSGTRLTVV.

The gene calls are TRBV14 and TRBJ2-5; a possible D gene is TRBD1 (6 bases). Germline V gives CDR1 SGHDN, CDR2 FVKESK. The CDR3 runs 14 residues. Trimming stripped 4 bases from V and 2 bases from J, with 11 bases between. The CDR3 region has the DNA TGTGCCAGCAGCCGTTACAGGGTACAAGAGACCCAGTACTTC. Protein: CASSRYRVQETQYF.

A few counts support this clone. The chain uses TRBV2 and TRBJ2-2; 7 nucleotides align to TRBD2. Germline loops: CDR1 SNHLY, CDR2 FYNNEI. V lost 0 bases to trimming and J lost 6 bases; unmatched junction nucleotides: 7. This CDR3 has 16 amino acids. The DNA of the CDR3 is TGTGCCAGCAGTGAAGCTCGAGGACTAGTCGCCGGGGAGCTGTTTTTT. It codes for CASSEARGLVAGELFF.

The genes are TRBV30 and TRBJ2-3; D is possibly TRBD1 (5 bases). Germline V CDR1 and CDR2: GTSNPN, SVGIG (reference sequence). This CDR3 comprises 15 residues. V shed 1 base and J shed 5 bases, with 16 bases lying between them. The CDR3 is CAWSAPDGAGDTQYF. In DNA, the CDR3 is TGTGCCTGGAGTGCCCCGGATGGGGCCGGAGATACGCAGTATTTT.

The chain uses TRBV4-3 and TRBJ2-1; 7 bases match TRBD1. The CDR3 extends over 15 amino acids. With V trimmed by 4 bases and J by 6 bases, 9 bases remained unmatched. Germline V gene data show CDR1 as LGHNA and CDR2 as YSLEER. Written as DNA, the CDR3 is TGCGCCAGCAGCCGAGACAGGGTCGGACCCAATGAGCAGTTCTTC. It translates to CASSRDRVGPNEQFF.

This clone is a singleton in its sample. The CDR3 loop reads CASSIVVGQGGPQHF. As DNA, the CDR3 is TGTGCCAGTAGTATAGTTGTGGGACAGGGCGGGCCCCAGCATTTT. This rearrangement joins TRBV19 to TRBJ1-5; 9 bases fit TRBD1. The CDR3 consists of 15 residues. Germline CDR1 is LNHDA and CDR2 is SQIVND (reference sequence). V trimming: 1 base; J trimming: 9 bases; junction bases outside the gene matches: 7. Full variable domain (outside the CDR3, taken from reference TRBV19 and TRBJ1-5): DGGITQSPKYLFRKEGQNVTLSCEQNLNHDAMYWYRQDPGQGLRLIYYSQIVNDFQKGDIAEGYSVSREKKESFPLTVTSAQKNPTAFYLCASSIVVGQGGPQHFGDGTRLSIL.

This chain joins TRBV5-5 and TRBJ2-5, with D tentatively TRBD1 (6 bases). The CDR3 extends over 14 amino acids. The germline V gene encodes CDR1 SGHKS and CDR2 YYEKEE (reference sequence). Between the trimmed V and J ends, which lost 8 bases and 4 bases, there was a span of 18 bases. The CDR3 nucleotides are TGTGCCAGTACAGGGAAAGAACGTTCAGAGACCCAGTACTTC. Encoded protein: CASTGKERSETQYF.

The chain couples TRBV30 to TRBJ2-5, with 7 bases identical to TRBD1. The V gene end was trimmed by 1 base and the J gene end by 3 bases; junction bases not matched to a gene: 2. This CDR3 region has 13 residues. Germline V gene sequence: CDR1 GTSNPN, CDR2 SVGIG (reference sequence). The CDR3 bases are TGTGCCTGGAGTGCCGGGACAGAAGAGACCCAGTACTTC. The encoded protein is CAWSAGTEETQYF.

The CDR3 DNA reads TGTGCCAGCGCCCGCGAGTATAATTCACCCCTCCACTTT. Encoded protein: CASAREYNSPLHF. The V gene is TRBV7-6, the J gene TRBJ1-6; D unresolved. Germline V gene sequence: CDR1 SGHVS, CDR2 FNYEAQ. This CDR3 is 13 amino acids long. V shed 8 bases and J shed 4 bases, with 9 bases lying between them. Drawing the rest from reference TRBV7-6 and TRBJ1-6, the complete variable domain is GAGVSQSPRYKVTKRGQDVALRCDPISGHVSLYWYRQALGQGPEFLTYFNYEAQQDKSGLPNDRFSAERPEGSISTLTIQRTEQRDSAMYRCASAREYNSPLHFGNGTRLTVT.

The V and J genes are TRBV14 and TRBJ2-7; perhaps TRBD2 as D (5 bases). The CDR3 contains 15 residues. Germline V gene lookup returns CDR1 SGHDN and CDR2 FVKESK. V was trimmed by 4 bases and J by 5 bases, leaving 18 bases between them. The CDR3 region has the DNA TGTGCCAGCAGCCTACATATAACTAGTCTCAACGAGCAGTACTTC. Protein product: CASSLHITSLNEQYF.

This chain connects TRBV4-2 to TRBJ2-5, with 13 nucleotides matching TRBD2. This CDR3 is 17 amino acids long. The ends lost 1 base at V and 0 bases at J; junction bases unmatched: 2. Per the germline V gene, CDR1 is LGHNA and CDR2 is YNFKEQ. Here the CDR3 DNA reads TGTGCCAGCAGCCAAGCCGGACTAGCGGGGGACCAAGAGACCCAGTACTTC. Protein: CASSQAGLAGDQETQYF.

The chain carries TRBV4-1 and TRBJ1-1, with D possibly TRBD1 on 5 matching bases. Germline CDR1 is MGHRA and CDR2 is YSYEKL. The CDR3 covers 14 residues. The germline V and J ends were trimmed by 4 bases and 0 bases, with 9 bases remaining between them. CDR3 nucleotides: TGCGCCAGCAGCCGGCAAGGGGTGAACACTGAAGCTTTCTTT. Protein product: CASSRQGVNTEAFF.